This T cell receptor beta chain was sequenced during a study of blood T cell repertoires in COVID-19. On the study more broadly: Acute-phase and convalescent COVID-19 samples originated in the United States, Italy and Spain.

As handled by the study authors: Quantification of nucleated cells was approximated via reference gene primer amplification. Here immunoSEQ multiplex PCR was the method, and the copy in TCRdb shows in-frame clones only, minus some. The D gene and trimming were derived from the DNA, and the V and J assignments and clone size from that table. The sample shows around 400,000 clones, more than 75% of them seen only once. Specimen: peripheral blood. This clonotype originated in a woman in her sixties or seventies with COVID-19, enrolled during active disease.

CDR3: CASSRTGNTEAFF. As DNA, the CDR3 is TGTGCCAGCAGCCGGACAGGGAACACTGAAGCTTTCTTT. This chain uses TRBV3-1 (or the pseudogene TRBV3-2) with TRBJ1-1; 7 positions agree with TRBD1. Germline lookup yields CDR1 LGHDT and CDR2 YNNKEL (reference sequence). Trimming took 4 bases from V and 1 from J; bases not matched to a gene: 0. The CDR3 sequence is 13 residues long.